These 4 T cell receptor beta chains were sequenced from one sample in a study of cytomegalovirus exposure and HLA in healthy donors. 13 Jbeta primers and 60 Vbeta primers were used for the PCR. Data came from immunoSEQ multiplex PCR; TCRdb stores just in-frame clones and leaves some out. The sample yields approximately 160,000 clones, about 80% seen once. Sequenced sample: PBMCs. The receptors were gathered from a man aged 25 to 45 in good health and CMV-seropositive.

CDR3 in DNA: TGTGCCAGTAGTATGATTCAGTCATACGAGCAGTACTTC. It is translated as CASSMIQSYEQYF. The chain carries TRBV19 and TRBJ2-7; D unresolved. Germline V gene sequence: CDR1 LNHDA, CDR2 SQIVND (reference sequence). Trimming took 3 bases from V and 4 from J, leaving 10 bases between them. This CDR3 contains 13 residues.

The chain employs TRBV7-9 and TRBJ1-3; no clear D gene. The V end lost 1 base, the J end lost 0 bases, and 10 bases lay between the germline ends. The CDR3 runs 16 residues. In germline, CDR1 is SEHNR, CDR2 FQNEAQ (reference sequence). CDR3 sequence: CASSLVGGRSGNTIYF. The CDR3 DNA sequence: TGTGCCAGCAGCTTAGTCGGAGGACGCTCTGGAAACACCATATATTTT.

The chain is built from TRBV28 and TRBJ2-2, with D tentatively TRBD1 (5 bases). V lost 2 bases and J lost 0, with 13 bases in between. In germline, CDR1 is MDHEN, CDR2 SYDVKM. The CDR3 length is 17 residues. CDR3 DNA: TGTGCCAGCAGTTTAGGCCTTTCAGGGACGAACACCGGGGAGCTGTTTTTT. Its protein product is CASSLGLSGTNTGELFF.

The chain recombines TRBV5-8 with TRBJ2-1; TRBD2 aligns across 8 bases. The J segment lost 6 bases and the V segment lost 5 bases, leaving 13 bases of the junction unmatched. The V gene's germline CDR1 is SGHTS and CDR2 YDEGEE. The CDR3 has 16 residues. CDR3 amino acids: CASRDYLPGGGNEQFF. CDR3 nucleotides: TGTGCCAGCAGGGACTACCTCCCCGGGGGGGGCAATGAGCAGTTCTTC.